These 18 T cell receptor beta chains originate from one sample sequenced in a study of cytomegalovirus exposure and HLA in healthy donors. PCR was performed using 60 Vbeta and 13 Jbeta primers. Using immunoSEQ multiplex PCR, the repertoire was profiled, and TCRdb retains in-frame clones only, with some absent. The table lists 60,000 to 85,000 clones. The sequenced sample was PBMCs. The source of these receptors is a man aged 45-60 years in good health and CMV-seropositive.

The chain joins TRBV7-9 to TRBJ2-3, with D possibly matching TRBD1 (5 bases). V lost 2 bases and J lost 1, with 7 bases in between. This CDR3 has 14 residues. Germline assignment: CDR1 SEHNR and CDR2 FQNEAQ (reference sequence). The CDR3 DNA sequence: TGTGCCAGCAGCTTATTACAGGGCACAGATACGCAGTATTTT. This encodes CASSLLQGTDTQYF.

Here the CDR3 DNA reads TGCGCCAGCAGCCGAGGCCGGAGTGCGAACACTGAAGCTTTCTTT. This codes for CASSRGRSANTEAFF. The chain combines TRBV4-1 with TRBJ1-1; D call uncertain. There are 15 residues in the CDR3. Between the trimmed V and J ends, which lost 4 bases and 1 base, there was a span of 13 bases. Germline V lookup: CDR1 MGHRA, CDR2 YSYEKL.

The chain has TRBV19 and TRBJ2-3, with 10 bases matching TRBD1. Germline CDR1 LNHDA, CDR2 SQIVND (reference sequence). The J segment lost 4 bases and the V segment lost 7 bases, leaving 5 bases of the junction unmatched. The CDR3 consists of 14 residues. The CDR3 DNA reads as TGTGCCAGTAACGACAGGGGGCGCGCAGATACGCAGTATTTT. This gives the protein CASNDRGRADTQYF.

The rearrangement uses TRBV5-1 and TRBJ2-5; TRBD1 aligns across 7 bases. Germline lookup yields CDR1 SGHRS and CDR2 YFSETQ. The CDR3 contains 14 residues. Trimming at V came to 4 bases and at J to 0 bases, leaving 3 bases not matched to a gene. This CDR3 reads CASSVTGNQETQYF. CDR3 sequence (DNA): TGCGCCAGCAGCGTGACAGGGAACCAAGAGACCCAGTACTTC.

The rearrangement uses TRBV9 and TRBJ2-2; tentatively, D is TRBD2 (6 bases). The germline CDR1 and CDR2 sequences are SGDLS and YYNGEE. The CDR3 runs 14 residues. V lost 0 bases to trimming and J lost 7 bases, with 10 bases between them. Here the CDR3 DNA reads TGTGCCAGCAGCGTAGTTGACGGGAGCGGGGAGCTGTTTTTT. It encodes CASSVVDGSGELFF.

The rearrangement uses TRBV5-4 and TRBJ2-2; TRBD1 aligns across 8 bases. Germline CDR1 and CDR2: SGHNT and YYREEE (reference sequence). With 3 bases clipped from V and 0 bases from J, the junction kept 1 base outside the gene matches. CDR3 size: 15 residues. This CDR3 is CASSWGQANTGELFF. The CDR3 DNA sequence: TGTGCCAGCAGCTGGGGACAGGCGAACACCGGGGAGCTGTTTTTT. Filled out from reference TRBV5-4 and TRBJ2-2, the complete variable domain reads ETGVTQSPTHLIKTRGQQVTLRCSSQSGHNTVSWYQQALGQGPQFIFQYYREEENGRGNFPPRFSGLQFPNYSSELNVNALELDDSALYLCASSWGQANTGELFFGEGSRLTVL.

The chain employs TRBV2 and TRBJ1-2; TRBD1 aligns across 9 bases. Per the germline V gene, CDR1 is SNHLY and CDR2 is FYNNEI. Trimming cost V 10 bases and J 7 bases; bases outside gene matches: 16. The CDR3 covers 15 residues. The CDR3 spells CATSGTGILMGGYTF. The CDR3 nucleotides read TGTGCCACCTCGGGGACAGGGATATTAATGGGTGGCTACACCTTC.

The chain joins TRBV29-1 to TRBJ2-3; 16 nucleotides line up with TRBD2. The length of the CDR3 is 17 residues. CDR1 SQVTM and CDR2 ANQGSEA come from the germline V gene. Trimming took 7 bases from V and 1 from J; bases not matched to a gene: 8. The CDR3 sequence: CSAVGLAGGQGTDTQYF. CDR3 bases: TGCAGCGCTGTGGGACTAGCGGGGGGGCAAGGCACAGATACGCAGTATTTT.

The J gene is TRBJ2-5, the V gene TRBV6-5; D remains ambiguous. Germline loops: CDR1 MNHEY, CDR2 SVGAGI. CDR3 size: 13 residues. The ends were cut back, 5 bases at V and 5 bases at J, with 12 bases in the middle. CDR3 bases: TGTGCCAGCAGTGACACCTTCCGGGAGACCCAGTACTTC. The encoded protein is CASSDTFRETQYF.

The J gene is TRBJ1-2, the V gene TRBV28, with TRBD1 matching over 9 bases. The length of the CDR3 is 15 residues. CDR1 MDHEN and CDR2 SYDVKM come from the germline V gene. J lost 7 bases, V lost 4 bases, and 10 bases had no gene match. In nucleotides, the CDR3 is TGTGCCAGCAGTTCCCTCCGGGACAGGGTAACTGGCTACACCTTC. Translation gives CASSSLRDRVTGYTF.

CDR3 loop: CASRRERAPKNIQYF. The DNA for the CDR3 is TGTGCCAGCCGAAGGGAGAGGGCTCCCAAAAACATTCAGTACTTC. The rearrangement joins TRBV21-1 to TRBJ2-4; TRBD2, the table's D call, lacks a check against the DNA. TRBV21-1 is tagged as a pseudogene. The CDR3 covers 15 residues.

The chain joins TRBV6-1 to TRBJ1-2; 9 nucleotides line up with TRBD1. The V and J ends lost 4 bases and 6 bases, in that order; junction bases with no gene match: 6. The CDR3 contains 14 residues. In germline, CDR1 is MNHNS, CDR2 SASEGT. CDR3 nucleotides: TGTGCCAGCAGTGGAGTGGACAGGGGAGATGGCTACACCTTC. Amino acids: CASSGVDRGDGYTF.

The J gene is TRBJ2-3, the V gene TRBV4-1; D is unclear. CDR1 MGHRA and CDR2 YSYEKL come from the germline V gene. V gave up 0 bases and J gave up 1 base, with 11 bases separating them. The CDR3 is 16 amino acids. CDR3 sequence reads: CASSQDRTGGTDTQYF. The CDR3 DNA is TGCGCCAGCAGCCAAGATCGCACTGGTGGCACAGATACGCAGTATTTT.

The J gene is TRBJ2-7, the V gene TRBV19; D is perhaps TRBD1 (5 bases). The CDR3 totals 14 residues. Looked up from germline, CDR1 is LNHDA and CDR2 is SQIVND (reference sequence). The V end lost 1 base, the J end lost 4 bases, and 11 bases lay between the germline ends. The CDR3 spells CASSIAIDSYEQYF. In nucleotides, the CDR3 is TGTGCCAGTAGTATAGCCATTGACAGTTACGAGCAGTACTTC.

This chain links TRBV9 with TRBJ2-2, with 7 bases matching TRBD1. The CDR3 is 15 residues long. CDR1 and CDR2 from the germline V gene are SGDLS and YYNGEE. The J segment lost 6 bases and the V segment lost 2 bases, leaving 7 bases of the junction unmatched. CDR3 sequence reads: CASSVADRVPGELFF. The CDR3 DNA follows: TGTGCCAGCAGCGTGGCCGACAGGGTACCCGGGGAGCTGTTTTTT.

The gene calls are TRBV6-6 and TRBJ2-5; weak D call: TRBD2 (7 bases). Germline V CDR1 and CDR2: MNHNY, SVGAGI (reference sequence). The CDR3 length is 14 residues. Trimming shortened V by 4 bases and J by 1 base, and 10 bases separated the two germline ends. The CDR3 region has the DNA TGTGCCAGCAGTTGGGCGGGGGCCCAAGAGACCCAGTACTTC. This translates into CASSWAGAQETQYF.

This sequence joins TRBV5-8 and TRBJ1-2; D may be TRBD1 (5 bases). Per the germline V gene, CDR1 is SGHTS and CDR2 is YDEGEE. V gave up 7 bases and J gave up 2 bases, with 24 bases separating them. The CDR3 extends over 17 amino acids. The chain's CDR3 is CASPSSPGPSWNYGYTF. CDR3 in DNA: TGTGCCAGCCCCTCGAGTCCAGGGCCCTCTTGGAACTATGGCTACACCTTC.

CDR3 DNA sequence: TGTGCCAGCAGTGAACGGACCTCCCCGGGAGTTTACGAGCAGTACTTC. Amino acids: CASSERTSPGVYEQYF. This chain links TRBV6-1 with TRBJ2-7; perhaps TRBD2 as D (6 bases). The CDR3 has 16 amino acids. Per germline, CDR1 MNHNS and CDR2 SASEGT. V lost 2 bases and J lost 4, with 18 bases in between.